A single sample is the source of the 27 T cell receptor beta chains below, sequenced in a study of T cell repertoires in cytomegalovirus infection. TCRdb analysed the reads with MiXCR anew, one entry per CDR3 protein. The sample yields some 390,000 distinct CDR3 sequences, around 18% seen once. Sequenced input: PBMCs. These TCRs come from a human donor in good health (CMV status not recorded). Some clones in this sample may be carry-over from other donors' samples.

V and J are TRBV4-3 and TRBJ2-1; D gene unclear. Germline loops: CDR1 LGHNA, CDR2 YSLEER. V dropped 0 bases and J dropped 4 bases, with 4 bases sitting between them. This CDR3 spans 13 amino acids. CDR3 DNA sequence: TGCGCCAGCAGCCAAGAACCTTACAATGAGCAGTTCTTC. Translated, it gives CASSQEPYNEQFF.

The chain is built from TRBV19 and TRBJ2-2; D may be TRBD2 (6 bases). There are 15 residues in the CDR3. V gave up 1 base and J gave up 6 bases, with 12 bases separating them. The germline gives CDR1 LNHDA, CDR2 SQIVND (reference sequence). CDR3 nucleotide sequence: TGTGCCAGTAGTATAGTCAGACTAGGAGCCGGGGAGCTGTTTTTT. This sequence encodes CASSIVRLGAGELFF.

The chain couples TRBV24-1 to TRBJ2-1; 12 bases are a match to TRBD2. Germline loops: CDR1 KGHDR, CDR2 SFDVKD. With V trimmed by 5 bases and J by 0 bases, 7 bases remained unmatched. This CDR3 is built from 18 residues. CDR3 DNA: TGTGCCACCAGTGGGGGGACTAGCGGGCCTAGCTCCTACAATGAGCAGTTCTTC. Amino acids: CATSGGTSGPSSYNEQFF.

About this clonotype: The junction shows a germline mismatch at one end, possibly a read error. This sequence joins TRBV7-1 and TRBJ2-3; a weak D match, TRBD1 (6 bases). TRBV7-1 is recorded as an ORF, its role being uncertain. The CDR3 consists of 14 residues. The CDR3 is CASSPGQVTDKQYF. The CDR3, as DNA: TGTGCCAGCAGCCCGGGACAAGTCACAGATAAGCAGTATTTT.

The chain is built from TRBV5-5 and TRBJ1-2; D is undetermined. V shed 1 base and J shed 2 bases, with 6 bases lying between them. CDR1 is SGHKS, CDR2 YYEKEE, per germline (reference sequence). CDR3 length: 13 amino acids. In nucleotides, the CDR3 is TGTGCCAGCAGCTTGTACGCGAACTATGGCTACACCTTC. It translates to CASSLYANYGYTF. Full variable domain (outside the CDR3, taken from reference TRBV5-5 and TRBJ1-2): DAGVTQSPTHLIKTRGQQVTLRCSPISGHKSVSWYQQVLGQGPQFIFQYYEKEERGRGNFPDRFSARQFPNYSSELNVNALLLGDSALYLCASSLYANYGYTFGSGTRLTVV.

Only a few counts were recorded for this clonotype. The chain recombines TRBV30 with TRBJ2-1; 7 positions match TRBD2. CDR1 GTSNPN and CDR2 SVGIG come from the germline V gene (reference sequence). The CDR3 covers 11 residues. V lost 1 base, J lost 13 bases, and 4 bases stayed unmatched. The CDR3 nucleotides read TGTGCCTGGAGTGACAAGCGGGACCAGTTCTTC. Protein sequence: CAWSDKRDQFF.

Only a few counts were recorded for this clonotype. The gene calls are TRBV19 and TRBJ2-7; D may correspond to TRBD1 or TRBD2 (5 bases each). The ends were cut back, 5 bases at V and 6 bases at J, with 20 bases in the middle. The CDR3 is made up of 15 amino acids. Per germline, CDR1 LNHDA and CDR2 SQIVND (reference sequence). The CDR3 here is CASSAAMYEGREQYF. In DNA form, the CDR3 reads TGTGCCAGTAGTGCTGCCATGTATGAGGGACGCGAGCAGTACTTC.

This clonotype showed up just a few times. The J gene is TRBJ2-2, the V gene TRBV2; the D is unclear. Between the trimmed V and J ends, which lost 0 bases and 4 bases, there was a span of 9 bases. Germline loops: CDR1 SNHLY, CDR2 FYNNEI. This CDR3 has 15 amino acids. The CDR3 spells CASSEAFQVTGELFF. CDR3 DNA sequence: TGTGCCAGCAGTGAAGCGTTCCAGGTCACCGGGGAGCTGTTTTTT.

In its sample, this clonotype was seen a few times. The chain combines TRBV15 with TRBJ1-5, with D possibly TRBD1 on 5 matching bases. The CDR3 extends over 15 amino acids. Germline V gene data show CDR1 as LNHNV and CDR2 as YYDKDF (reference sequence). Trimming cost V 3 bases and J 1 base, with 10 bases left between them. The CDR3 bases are TGTGCCACCAGCAGCGTCAGGGTGAGCAATCAGCCCCAGCATTTT. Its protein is CATSSVRVSNQPQHF.

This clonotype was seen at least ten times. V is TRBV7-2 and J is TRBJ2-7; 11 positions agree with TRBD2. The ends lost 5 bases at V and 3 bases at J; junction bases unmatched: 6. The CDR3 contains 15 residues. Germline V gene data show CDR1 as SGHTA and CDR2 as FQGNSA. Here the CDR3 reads CASSQGGTSGYEQYF. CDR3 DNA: TGTGCCAGCAGCCAAGGGGGGACTAGCGGCTACGAGCAGTACTTC.

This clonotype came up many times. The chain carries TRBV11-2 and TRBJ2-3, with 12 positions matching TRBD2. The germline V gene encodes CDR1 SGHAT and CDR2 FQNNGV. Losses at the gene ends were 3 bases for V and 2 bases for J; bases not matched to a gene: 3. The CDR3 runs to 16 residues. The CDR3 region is CASSLLAGGITDTQYF. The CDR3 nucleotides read TGTGCCAGCAGCTTGCTAGCGGGGGGGATCACAGATACGCAGTATTTT.

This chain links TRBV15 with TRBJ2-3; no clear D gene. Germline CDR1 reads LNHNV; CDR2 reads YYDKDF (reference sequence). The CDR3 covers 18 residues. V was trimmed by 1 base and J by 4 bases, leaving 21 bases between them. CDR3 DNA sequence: TGTGCCACCAGCAGAGTCCCGCTGAGTCCCCTATCCGCAGATACGCAGTATTTT. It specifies CATSRVPLSPLSADTQYF.

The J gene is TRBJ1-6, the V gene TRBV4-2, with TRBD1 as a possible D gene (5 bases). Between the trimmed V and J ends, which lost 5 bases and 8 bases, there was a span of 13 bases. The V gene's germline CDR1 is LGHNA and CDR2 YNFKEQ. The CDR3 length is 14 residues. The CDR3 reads CASSTQGWDSPLHF. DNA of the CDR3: TGTGCCAGCAGCACCCAGGGTTGGGATTCACCCCTCCACTTT.

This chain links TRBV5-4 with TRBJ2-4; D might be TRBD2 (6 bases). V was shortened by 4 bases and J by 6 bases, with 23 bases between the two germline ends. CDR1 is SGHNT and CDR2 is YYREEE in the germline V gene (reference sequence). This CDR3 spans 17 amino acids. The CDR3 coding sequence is TGTGCCAGCAGCCTAGGGGCTGCGGGGCAAGGGAGAAACATTCAGTACTTC. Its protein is CASSLGAAGQGRNIQYF.

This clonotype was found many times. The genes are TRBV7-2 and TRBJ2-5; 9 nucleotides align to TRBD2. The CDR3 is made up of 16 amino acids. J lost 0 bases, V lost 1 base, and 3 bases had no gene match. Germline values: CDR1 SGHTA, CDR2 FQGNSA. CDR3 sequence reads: CASSLVSGGNQETQYF. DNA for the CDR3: TGTGCCAGCAGCTTAGTCAGCGGGGGGAACCAAGAGACCCAGTACTTC.

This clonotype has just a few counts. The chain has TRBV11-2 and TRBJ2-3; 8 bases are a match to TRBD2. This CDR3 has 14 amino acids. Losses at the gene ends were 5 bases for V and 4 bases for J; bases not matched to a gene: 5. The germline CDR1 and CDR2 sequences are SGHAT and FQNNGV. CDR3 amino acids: CASSPFSGADTQYF. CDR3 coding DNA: TGTGCCAGCAGCCCATTTAGCGGGGCAGATACGCAGTATTTT.

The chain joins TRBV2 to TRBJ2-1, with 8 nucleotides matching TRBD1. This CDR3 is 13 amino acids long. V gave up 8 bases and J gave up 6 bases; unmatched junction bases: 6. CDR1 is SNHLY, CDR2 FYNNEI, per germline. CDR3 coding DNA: TGTGCCAGCTGCCGGGACAGGTTCAATGAGCAGTTCTTC. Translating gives CASCRDRFNEQFF. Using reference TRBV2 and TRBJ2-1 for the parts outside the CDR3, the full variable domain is EPEVTQTPSHQVTQMGQEVILRCVPISNHLYFYWYRQILGQKVEFLVSFYNNEISEKSEIFDDQFSVERPDGSNFTLKIRSTKLEDSAMYFCASCRDRFNEQFFGPGTRLTVL.

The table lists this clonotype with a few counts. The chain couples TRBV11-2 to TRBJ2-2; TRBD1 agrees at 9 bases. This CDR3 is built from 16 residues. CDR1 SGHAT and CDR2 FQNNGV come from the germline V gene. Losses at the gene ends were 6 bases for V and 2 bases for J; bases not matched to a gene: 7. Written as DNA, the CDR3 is TGTGCCAGCAGTGCGGGACAGGGCCTCAACACCGGGGAGCTGTTTTTT. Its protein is CASSAGQGLNTGELFF. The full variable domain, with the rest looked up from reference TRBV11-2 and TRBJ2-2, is EAGVAQSPRYKIIEKRQSVAFWCNPISGHATLYWYQQILGQGPKLLIQFQNNGVVDDSQLPKDRFSAERLKGVDSTLKIQPAKLEDSAVYLCASSAGQGLNTGELFFGEGSRLTVL.

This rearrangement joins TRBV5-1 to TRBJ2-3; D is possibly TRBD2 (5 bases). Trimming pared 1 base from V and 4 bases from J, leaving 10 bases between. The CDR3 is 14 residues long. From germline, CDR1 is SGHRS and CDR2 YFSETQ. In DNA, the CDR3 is TGCGCCAGCAGCTTGCGGGGATTCCCAGATACGCAGTATTTT. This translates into CASSLRGFPDTQYF. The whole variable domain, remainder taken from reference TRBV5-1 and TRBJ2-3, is KAGVTQTPRYLIKTRGQQVTLSCSPISGHRSVSWYQQTPGQGLQFLFEYFSETQRNKGNFPGRFSGRQFSNSRSEMNVSTLELGDSALYLCASSLRGFPDTQYFGPGTRLTVL.

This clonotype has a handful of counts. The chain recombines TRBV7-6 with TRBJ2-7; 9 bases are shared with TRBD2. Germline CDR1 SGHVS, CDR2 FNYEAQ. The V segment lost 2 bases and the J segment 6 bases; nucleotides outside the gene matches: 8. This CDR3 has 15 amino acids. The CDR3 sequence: CASSLPAGGGGEQYF. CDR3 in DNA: TGTGCCAGCAGCTTACCTGCGGGGGGGGGGGGCGAGCAGTACTTC.

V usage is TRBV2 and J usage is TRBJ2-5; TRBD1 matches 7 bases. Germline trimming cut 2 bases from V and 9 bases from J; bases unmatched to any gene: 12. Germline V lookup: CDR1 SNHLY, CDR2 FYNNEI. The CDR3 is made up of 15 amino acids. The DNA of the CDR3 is TGTGCCAGCAGTGAACGATCCGGGACAGATCTCCCCCAGTACTTC. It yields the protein CASSERSGTDLPQYF.

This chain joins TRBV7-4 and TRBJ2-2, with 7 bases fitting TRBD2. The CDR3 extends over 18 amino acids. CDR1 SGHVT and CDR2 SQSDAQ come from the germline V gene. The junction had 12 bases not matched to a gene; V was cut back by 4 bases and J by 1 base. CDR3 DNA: TGTGCCAGCAGCTCCGAAGGCTGGCTAGCGGAGAACACCGGGGAGCTGTTTTTT. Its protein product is CASSSEGWLAENTGELFF.

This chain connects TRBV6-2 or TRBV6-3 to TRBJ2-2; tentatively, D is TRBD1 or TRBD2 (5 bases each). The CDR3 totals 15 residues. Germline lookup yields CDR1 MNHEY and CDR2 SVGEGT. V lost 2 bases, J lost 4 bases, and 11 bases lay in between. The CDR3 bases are TGTGCCAGCAGTTACCTCCTGGGACCCACCGGGGAGCTGTTTTTT. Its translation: CASSYLLGPTGELFF.

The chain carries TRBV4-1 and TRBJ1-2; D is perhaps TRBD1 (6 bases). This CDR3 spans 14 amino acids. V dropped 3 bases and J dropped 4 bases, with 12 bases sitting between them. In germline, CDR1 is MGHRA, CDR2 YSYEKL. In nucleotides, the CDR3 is TGCGCCAGCAGCCAGACCGGGGGGCTCTATGGCTACACCTTC. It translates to CASSQTGGLYGYTF.

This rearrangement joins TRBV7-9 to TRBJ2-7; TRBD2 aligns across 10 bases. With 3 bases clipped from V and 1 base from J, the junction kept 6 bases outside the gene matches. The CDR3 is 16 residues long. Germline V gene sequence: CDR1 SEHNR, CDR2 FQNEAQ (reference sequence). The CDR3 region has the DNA TGTGCCAGCAGCTTTCCCGAGCGGGAGGGGTCCTACGAGCAGTACTTC. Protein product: CASSFPEREGSYEQYF.

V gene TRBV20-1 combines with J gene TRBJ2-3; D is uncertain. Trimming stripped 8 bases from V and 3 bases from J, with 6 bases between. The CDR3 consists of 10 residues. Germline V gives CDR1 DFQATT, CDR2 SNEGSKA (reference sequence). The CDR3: CSISTDTQYF. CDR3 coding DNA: TGCAGTATTAGTACAGATACGCAGTATTTT.

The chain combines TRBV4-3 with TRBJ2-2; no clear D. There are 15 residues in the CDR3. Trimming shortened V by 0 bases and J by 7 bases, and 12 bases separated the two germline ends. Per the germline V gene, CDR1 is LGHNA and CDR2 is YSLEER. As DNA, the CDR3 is TGCGCCAGCAGCCAAGAGATCGGTTTTGGCGGGGAGCTGTTTTTT. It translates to CASSQEIGFGGELFF.